Below, 15 T cell receptor beta chains from the same sample are listed, as sequenced in a study of cytomegalovirus exposure and HLA in healthy donors. Use of 60 Vbeta and 13 Jbeta primers characterized the PCR. Sequencing used immunoSEQ multiplex PCR; TCRdb keeps in-frame clones, though not all of them. The sample includes under 300,000 clones, around 81% of them seen just once. Sequenced input: PBMCs. Receptor source: a woman aged 60-75 years in good health and CMV-seropositive.

The V and J genes are TRBV7-9 and TRBJ2-1; D gene uncertain. Germline V gene data show CDR1 as SEHNR and CDR2 as FQNEAQ (reference sequence). Trimming stripped 3 bases from V and 9 bases from J, with 15 bases between. The CDR3 covers 14 residues. The CDR3 DNA reads as TGTGCCAGCAGCTTCGCTCCCGGAGTGGGTGAGCAGTTCTTC. Translating it yields CASSFAPGVGEQFF.

V usage is TRBV2 and J usage is TRBJ1-3, with D uncertain. The germline V gene encodes CDR1 SNHLY and CDR2 FYNNEI. V was pared by 6 bases and J by 4 bases, with 16 bases between. This CDR3 has 15 residues. CDR3 nucleotides: TGTGCCAGCAGCCACGGTTCCCCTCCCGGAAACACCATATATTTT. Protein sequence: CASSHGSPPGNTIYF.

The genes are TRBV5-1 and TRBJ2-7; TRBD1 might be the D (6 bases). CDR3 length equals 15 residues. V was pared by 5 bases and J by 3 bases, with 18 bases between. Germline CDR1 SGHRS, CDR2 YFSETQ. The CDR3 nucleotides are TGCGCCAGCAGTGTTACCGGGACACTGATCTACGAGCAGTACTTC. Residues: CASSVTGTLIYEQYF.

The chain recombines TRBV21-1 with TRBJ2-7; the table's D call, TRBD2, was not checked against the DNA. TRBV21-1 has pseudogene status. This CDR3 is 17 amino acids long. CDR3 sequence (DNA): TGTGCCAGCCCTAAGTCGCTAGCGGGAGATAAGGCCTACGAGCAGTACTTC. Amino acids: CASPKSLAGDKAYEQYF.

The gene calls are TRBV5-1 and TRBJ2-7, with 8 bases identical to TRBD1. CDR1 is SGHRS and CDR2 is YFSETQ in the germline V gene. This CDR3 spans 15 amino acids. Trimming cost V 0 bases and J 2 bases; bases outside gene matches: 4. In DNA form, the CDR3 reads TGCGCCAGCAGCTTGGGGGGGGACAGGACCTACGAGCAGTACTTC. Its translation is CASSLGGDRTYEQYF. Full variable domain (missing parts from reference TRBV5-1 and TRBJ2-7): KAGVTQTPRYLIKTRGQQVTLSCSPISGHRSVSWYQQTPGQGLQFLFEYFSETQRNKGNFPGRFSGRQFSNSRSEMNVSTLELGDSALYLCASSLGGDRTYEQYFGPGTRLTVT.

This chain links TRBV19 with TRBJ2-7; 9 nucleotides match TRBD2. Looked up from germline, CDR1 is LNHDA and CDR2 is SQIVND (reference sequence). With V trimmed by 1 base and J by 0 bases, 4 bases remained unmatched. The CDR3 contains 16 residues. In DNA form, the CDR3 reads TGTGCCAGTAGTATAGGTGATAGCGGGAGCTCCTACGAGCAGTACTTC. Protein product: CASSIGDSGSSYEQYF. Looking up the rest from reference TRBV19 and TRBJ2-7 gives the full variable domain: DGGITQSPKYLFRKEGQNVTLSCEQNLNHDAMYWYRQDPGQGLRLIYYSQIVNDFQKGDIAEGYSVSREKKESFPLTVTSAQKNPTAFYLCASSIGDSGSSYEQYFGPGTRLTVT.

The chain recombines TRBV2 with TRBJ1-2, with D hard to call. The germline V gene encodes CDR1 SNHLY and CDR2 FYNNEI. With 5 bases removed from V and 4 bases from J, the gap between germline ends came to 14 bases. CDR3 size: 14 residues. CDR3 coding DNA: TGTGCCAGCAGTCAAGAGGAGGGCTCCTATGGCTACACCTTC. Its translation: CASSQEEGSYGYTF.

The chain combines TRBV28 with TRBJ1-1; perhaps TRBD1 as D (6 bases). Germline values: CDR1 MDHEN, CDR2 SYDVKM. The CDR3 loop spans 15 amino acids. The germline V and J ends were trimmed by 0 bases and 12 bases, with 20 bases remaining between them. CDR3 protein: CASSLWKQGQEGTFF. DNA for the CDR3: TGTGCCAGCAGTTTATGGAAACAGGGTCAAGAGGGAACTTTCTTT.

The gene calls are TRBV5-1 and TRBJ2-1, with 9 positions matching TRBD2. CDR1 SGHRS and CDR2 YFSETQ come from the germline V gene. V was clipped by 5 bases and J by 2 bases; unmatched bases: 17. This CDR3 contains 19 residues. This CDR3 reads CASRGSGGRAVITYNEQFF. The CDR3 region has the DNA TGCGCCAGCAGGGGGAGTGGCGGGAGGGCCGTGATTACCTACAATGAGCAGTTCTTC.

This chain links TRBV7-9 with TRBJ2-5, with a possible D match to TRBD1 (5 bases). Germline V gene data show CDR1 as SEHNR and CDR2 as FQNEAQ (reference sequence). The CDR3 covers 16 residues. Trimming took 5 bases from V and 1 from J, leaving 17 bases between them. CDR3 sequence (DNA): TGTGCCAGCAGCACTCATGACAGTGGAAGCCAAGAGACCCAGTACTTC. It encodes CASSTHDSGSQETQYF. The whole variable domain, remainder taken from reference TRBV7-9 and TRBJ2-5, is DTGVSQNPRHKITKRGQNVTFRCDPISEHNRLYWYRQTLGQGPEFLTYFQNEAQLEKSRLLSDRFSAERPKGSFSTLEIQRTEQGDSAMYLCASSTHDSGSQETQYFGPGTRLLVL.

The J gene is TRBJ1-6, the V gene TRBV19; 7 bases line up with TRBD1. Unmatched junction bases numbered 5, after V lost 4 bases and J lost 5 bases. CDR1 is LNHDA and CDR2 is SQIVND in the germline V gene (reference sequence). This CDR3 spans 15 amino acids. DNA of the CDR3: TGTGCCAGTAGTACAGGGGGACGTAATAATTCACCCCTCCACTTT. This translates into CASSTGGRNNSPLHF.

This clone was observed once. V gene TRBV5-6 combines with J gene TRBJ2-5; 10 positions match TRBD2. The CDR3 is made up of 16 amino acids. The V segment lost 4 bases and the J segment 5 bases; nucleotides outside the gene matches: 11. Per the germline V gene, CDR1 is SGHDT and CDR2 is YYEEEE. The CDR3 nucleotides read TGTGCCAGCAGCACAACTAGCGGGAAAGTGGGTGAGACCCAGTACTTC. Encoded protein: CASSTTSGKVGETQYF.

V is TRBV9 and J is TRBJ2-6; no firm D call. This CDR3 is 14 amino acids long. Trimming took off 3 bases at V and 1 base at J, with 5 bases between the two ends. Per germline, CDR1 SGDLS and CDR2 YYNGEE. For the CDR3, the DNA is TGTGCCAGCAGCGCCGTTTCTGGGGCCAACGTCCTGACTTTC. Its translation: CASSAVSGANVLTF.

The chain employs TRBV5-1 and TRBJ2-3, with 12 bases that match TRBD2. CDR1 is SGHRS and CDR2 is YFSETQ in the germline V gene. The trim removed 5 bases at V and 6 bases at J, leaving 4 bases unmatched. This CDR3 region has 14 residues. This chain's CDR3 is CASSFGTSGDTQYF. Written as DNA, the CDR3 is TGCGCCAGCAGTTTCGGGACTAGCGGGGATACGCAGTATTTT. The complete variable domain, with remaining parts taken from reference TRBV5-1 and TRBJ2-3, reads KAGVTQTPRYLIKTRGQQVTLSCSPISGHRSVSWYQQTPGQGLQFLFEYFSETQRNKGNFPGRFSGRQFSNSRSEMNVSTLELGDSALYLCASSFGTSGDTQYFGPGTRLTVL.

The chain is built from TRBV18 and TRBJ2-1; 9 nucleotides agree with TRBD2. Per germline, CDR1 KGHSH and CDR2 LQKENI. The length of the CDR3 is 15 residues. The V gene end was trimmed by 4 bases and the J gene end by 4 bases; junction bases not matched to a gene: 5. The CDR3 DNA sequence: TGTGCCAGCTCACGATTAGCGGGAGATTACAATGAGCAGTTCTTC. Residues: CASSRLAGDYNEQFF. Full variable domain (remainder filled in from reference TRBV18 and TRBJ2-1): NAGVMQNPRHLVRRRGQEARLRCSPMKGHSHVYWYRQLPEEGLKFMVYLQKENIIDESGMPKERFSAEFPKEGPSILRIQQVVRGDSAAYFCASSRLAGDYNEQFFGPGTRLTVL.